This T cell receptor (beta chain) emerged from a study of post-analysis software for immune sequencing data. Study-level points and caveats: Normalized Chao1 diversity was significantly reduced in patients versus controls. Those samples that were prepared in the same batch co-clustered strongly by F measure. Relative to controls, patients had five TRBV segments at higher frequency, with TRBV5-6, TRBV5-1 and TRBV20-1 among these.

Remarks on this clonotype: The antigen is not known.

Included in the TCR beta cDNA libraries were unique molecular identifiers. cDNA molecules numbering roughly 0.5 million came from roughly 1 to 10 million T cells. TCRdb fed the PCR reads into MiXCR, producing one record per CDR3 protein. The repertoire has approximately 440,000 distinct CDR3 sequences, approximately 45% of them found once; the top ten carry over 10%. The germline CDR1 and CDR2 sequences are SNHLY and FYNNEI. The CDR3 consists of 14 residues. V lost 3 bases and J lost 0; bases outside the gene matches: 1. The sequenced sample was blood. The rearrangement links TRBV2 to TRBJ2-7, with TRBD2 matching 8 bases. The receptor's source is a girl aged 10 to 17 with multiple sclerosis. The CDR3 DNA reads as TGTGCCAGCAGTGAGCTAGCGGGCTCCTACGAGCAGTACTTC. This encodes CASSELAGSYEQYF.